Listed below are T cell receptor beta chains from one sample, sequenced in a study of metastatic and nonmetastatic thyroid tumors. TCRdb reprocessed the PCR reads using MiXCR. The sample lists around 35,000 clones, about a sixth occurring once. Sequencing was done on a sample of blood. These receptors were obtained from a male donor with papillary thyroid cancer or a benign thyroid nodule (not recorded which). Some clones in this sample may be carry-over from other donors' samples. Both conserved end residues are part of each CDR3. D genes are given only for firm matches. Size is stated for part of the rows, as once, few or many counts, or as a class when the clone is expanded.

clone_size j_call d_call v_call cdr3_nt cdr3_aa
few TRBJ2-2 TRBD1 TRBV6-2/TRBV6-3 TGTGCCGGTAGATTGGGACAGGTCGACACCGGGGAGCTGTTTTTT CAGRLGQVDTGELFF
many TRBJ2-7 - TRBV20-1 TGCAGTGCACCCGGGACTTTGGGGCGGGTAGAGCAGTACTTC CSAPGTLGRVEQYF
many TRBJ2-3 - TRBV9 TGTGCCAGCAGCGTAGAGGGGGGGAGCACAGATACGCAGTATTTT CASSVEGGSTDTQYF
many TRBJ2-5 - TRBV5-1 TGCGCCAGCGCTGGACCCGAGACCCAGTACTTC CASAGPETQYF
many TRBJ2-2 TRBD1 TRBV25-1 TGTGCCAGCAGAGGACAGGGGGAAACCGGGGAGCTGTTTTTT CASRGQGETGELFF
few TRBJ2-5 - TRBV5-6 TGTGCCAGCAGCTTGGAACGACAGGTAGAGCAAGAGACCCAGTACTTC CASSLERQVEQETQYF
many TRBJ2-7 - TRBV11-2 TGTGCCAGCAGCCCGACCCAGGGCAAGCAGTACTTC CASSPTQGKQYF
- TRBJ2-7 - TRBV20-1 TGCAGTGCTGGGGTGTGGCAGGGTGGGTACGAGCAGTACTTC CSAGVWQGGYEQYF
many TRBJ2-3 TRBD1 TRBV20-1 TGCAGCGCTAGAGATGTCAGGGGGTCGGCAGATACGCAGTATTTT CSARDVRGSADTQYF
- TRBJ1-3 - TRBV2 TGTGCCACCGCCACCCTGTTGAGCACCATATATTTT CATATLLSTIYF
few TRBJ2-1 - TRBV28 TGTGCCAGCAGTTCCCCCGGAGGGCCCTCTTACAATGAGCAGTTCTTC CASSSPGGPSYNEQFF
many TRBJ1-1 TRBD1 TRBV5-5 TGTGCCAGCAGCTCCAACCCCGGGACAGGAAACACTGAAGCTTTCTTT CASSSNPGTGNTEAFF
- TRBJ2-7 - TRBV6-1 TGTGCCAGCAGTGAAGCGGGCAGGGGTCACTACGAGCAGTACTTC CASSEAGRGHYEQYF
once TRBJ2-2 TRBD1 TRBV7-3 TGTGCCAGCAGCTCCGGGACAGGGATGGCCGGGGAGCCGTTTTTT CASSSGTGMAGEPFF
many TRBJ1-4 - TRBV5-8 TGTGCCAGCAGCTTGATTTCGGAAACAACTAATGAAAAACTGTTTTTT CASSLISETTNEKLFF
- TRBJ2-7 TRBD2 TRBV5-1 TGCGCCAGCAGCTTGGATATTAGCGGGAGGGCTTGGTCCTACGAGCAGTACTTC CASSLDISGRAWSYEQYF
medium-sized TRBJ1-5 - TRBV28 TGTGCCAGCAGTTTGCCCAAAGCCTCAAATCAGCCCCAGCATTTT CASSLPKASNQPQHF
many TRBJ2-1 TRBD2 TRBV27 TGTGCCGGCACCCCGACTAGCGCGAGCTCCTACAATGAGCAGTTCTTC CAGTPTSASSYNEQFF
many TRBJ1-2 TRBD1 TRBV6-6 TGTGCCAGCAGTTACTCGGAGGGGGCCCCCTATGGCTACACCTTC CASSYSEGAPYGYTF